The clone carrying this T cell receptor (beta chain) was seen repeatedly, ten times or more. Its specificity is not known. TCRdb redid the calling of the multiplex PCR reads with MiXCR, one entry per CDR3 protein. The table lists some 140,000 distinct CDR3 sequences, around 20% of them singletons. The source of the sample is a study of breast tumors, draining lymph nodes, adjacent tissues. Overall study findings and caveats: Data only fit, rather than demonstrated, lymph node origin of most tumor T cells. Luminal-like breast cancer showed significantly higher tumor–nontumor repertoire similarity than basal-like. Tumor repertoires ranked between lymph nodes and nontumor tissue in diversity, with V and J gene preferences. Data fit most tumor T cells coming from lymph node, expanding in tumor.

Axillary draining lymph nodes of breast cancer patients supplied the node samples. Germline V gives CDR1 DFQATT, CDR2 SNEGSKA (reference sequence). This CDR3 is built from 14 residues. The germline V and J ends were trimmed by 5 bases and 5 bases, with 16 bases remaining between them. Material for sequencing was axillary lymph node tissue. The chain employs TRBV20-1 and TRBJ2-1; possibly TRBD1 for D (7 bases). This clonotype was sampled from a female donor with breast cancer. Some clones in this sample may be carry-over from other donors' samples. This chain's CDR3 is CSADGWRGHNEQFF. In DNA, the CDR3 is TGCAGTGCTGATGGATGGAGGGGGCACAATGAGCAGTTCTTC.